This is a list of T cell receptor beta chains from one sample in a study of T cells in Graves' hyperthyroidism and ophthalmopathy. TCRdb independently ran MiXCR on the multiplex PCR reads; one entry per CDR3 protein. The sample lists almost 500,000 distinct CDR3 sequences, 20% to 25% occurring once. Material for sequencing was blood. These TCRs come from a woman in her seventies with Graves' ophthalmopathy. Each CDR3 is given with its conserved first and last residue. A D gene is named only where the DNA matches it firmly. Not all rows give a size; the values are once, few, many and, for expanded clones, a class.

TRBV6-1	few	-	TRBJ1-6	CASSEVGGDSPLHF	TGTGCCAGCAGTGAAGTTGGGGGAGATTCACCCCTCCACTTT
TRBV11-2	many	-	TRBJ2-3	CASRSLGGPTDTQYF	TGTGCCAGCAGGTCCTTGGGGGGTCCCACAGATACGCAGTATTTT
TRBV9	few	-	TRBJ2-2	CASSDGGDGELFF	TGTGCCAGCAGCGATGGAGGGGACGGGGAGCTGTTTTTT
TRBV5-1	-	-	TRBJ2-7	CASSLLLGFEQYF	TGCGCCAGCAGCTTATTACTCGGGTTCGAGCAGTACTTC
TRBV20-1	few	-	TRBJ2-7	CSARWGPSSYEQYF	TGCAGTGCTAGATGGGGACCTTCCTCCTACGAGCAGTACTTC
TRBV3-1	-	TRBD2	TRBJ2-3	CASSLNLAGGTDTQYF	TGTGCCAGCAGCCTCAACCTAGCGGGAGGGACAGATACGCAGTATTTT
TRBV28	-	-	TRBJ1-2	CATKLGSDYGYTF	TGTGCCACCAAGCTGGGCAGCGACTATGGCTACACCTTC
TRBV28	few	TRBD2	TRBJ2-7	CASRTSPASGTYEQYF	TGTGCCAGCAGAACCTCCCCGGCTAGCGGGACCTACGAGCAGTACTTC
TRBV6-1	-	-	TRBJ2-5	CASGQSGRTGETQYF	TGTGCCAGCGGTCAGTCCGGGAGGACAGGGGAGACCCAGTACTTC
TRBV10-3	-	-	TRBJ2-2	CAISATSWGTGELFF	TGTGCCATCAGTGCTACCTCCTGGGGCACCGGGGAGCTGTTTTTT
TRBV30	-	TRBD2	TRBJ2-7	CAWSSGSFNEQYF	TGTGCCTGGAGTAGCGGGAGCTTTAACGAGCAGTACTTC
TRBV2	many	-	TRBJ2-2	CASTRQGTGELFF	TGTGCCAGCACGAGGCAGGGCACCGGGGAGCTGTTTTTT
TRBV10-1	-	-	TRBJ2-2	CASSPGGGGELFF	TGCGCCAGCTCCCCAGGAGGTGGCGGGGAGCTGTTTTTT
TRBV20-1	-	-	TRBJ2-1	CSARDNRQLEQFF	TGCAGTGCTAGAGATAATAGACAGTTAGAGCAGTTCTTC
TRBV7-8	few	TRBD2	TRBJ2-4	CASSKTNLWREKYIQYF	TGTGCCAGCAGCAAAACAAACCTCTGGCGGGAGAAGTACATTCAGTACTTC
TRBV7-9	-	TRBD2	TRBJ2-1	CASSLAGLAGMNEQFF	TGTGCCAGCAGCTTAGCGGGACTAGCGGGCATGAATGAGCAGTTCTTC
TRBV12-3/TRBV12-4	many	TRBD2	TRBJ2-5	CASAKASGQETQYF	TGTGCCAGCGCGAAGGCTAGCGGCCAAGAGACCCAGTACTTC
TRBV7-9	many	-	TRBJ2-7	CASSSLREQYF	TGTGCCAGCAGCTCACTTCGCGAGCAGTACTTC
TRBV6-5	-	-	TRBJ1-1	CASSYGTSVLAFF	TGTGCCAGCAGTTACGGGACGTCGGTGTTGGCTTTCTTT
TRBV7-6	few	TRBD1	TRBJ1-2	CASSRTGDGGYTF	TGTGCCAGCAGCCGTACAGGGGACGGAGGCTACACCTTC
TRBV10-3	-	-	TRBJ1-3	CAISEIGGGNTIYF	TGTGCCATCAGTGAGATAGGTGGTGGAAACACCATATATTTT
TRBV11-1	few	-	TRBJ1-2	CASSLPGLRSSYGYTF	TGTGCCAGCAGCCTCCCCGGCCTACGAAGTAGCTATGGCTACACCTTC
TRBV20-1	few	-	TRBJ1-6	CSAREGRDSPLHF	TGCAGTGCTAGAGAGGGGAGGGATTCACCCCTCCACTTT
TRBV27	-	-	TRBJ2-1	CATSNVETGNEQFF	TGTGCCACCAGCAACGTCGAGACTGGCAATGAGCAGTTCTTC
TRBV5-1	few	TRBD1	TRBJ2-1	CASSLVPVGQPYNEQFF	TGCGCCAGCAGCTTGGTACCTGTGGGACAGCCCTACAATGAGCAGTTCTTC
TRBV2	many	TRBD1	TRBJ1-6	CASSVEGASYNSPLHF	TGTGCCAGCAGTGTTGAGGGGGCTTCCTATAATTCACCCCTCCACTTT
TRBV27	-	TRBD2	TRBJ2-1	CASSPRLAGGHEARFF	TGTGCCAGCAGTCCTCGACTAGCGGGAGGCCACGAGGCTCGCTTCTTC
TRBV4-1	few	-	TRBJ1-1	CASSQDRTGVNTEAFF	TGCGCCAGCAGCCAGGACCGGACGGGCGTGAACACTGAAGCTTTCTTT
TRBV19	-	-	TRBJ2-1	CASNRGLYNEQFF	TGTGCCAGTAATAGGGGCCTCTACAATGAGCAGTTCTTC
TRBV11-2	many	TRBD2	TRBJ2-7	CASSLRASGAYEQYF	TGTGCCAGCAGCTTAAGGGCTAGCGGAGCCTACGAGCAGTACTTC
TRBV20-1	few	-	TRBJ1-1	CSASEGGLDTEAFF	TGCAGTGCTAGCGAGGGGGGCTTGGACACTGAAGCTTTCTTT
TRBV12-3/TRBV12-4	-	-	TRBJ2-7	CTSSSDGVAKQYF	TGTACCAGCAGTTCAGACGGGGTGGCCAAGCAGTACTTC
TRBV11-2	many	TRBD2	TRBJ2-1	CASSYRGSAYNEQFF	TGTGCCAGCAGCTATCGCGGGAGTGCGTACAATGAGCAGTTCTTC
TRBV7-2	many	-	TRBJ1-1	CASSPGWGGTEAFF	TGTGCCAGCAGCCCGGGGTGGGGGGGCACTGAAGCTTTCTTT
TRBV2	few	-	TRBJ2-1	CASSPHPNSYNEQFF	TGTGCCAGCAGCCCCCACCCCAACTCCTACAATGAGCAGTTCTTC
TRBV20-1	-	TRBD1	TRBJ2-5	CSAGTAKETQYF	TGCAGTGCCGGGACAGCCAAAGAGACCCAGTACTTC
TRBV20-1	-	TRBD2	TRBJ2-7	CSARMVAGIYEQYF	TGCAGTGCTAGGATGGTAGCGGGGATCTACGAGCAGTACTTC
TRBV28	many	TRBD1	TRBJ1-2	CASSDRVYGYTF	TGTGCCAGCAGTGACAGGGTCTATGGCTACACCTTC
TRBV15	-	-	TRBJ1-6	CATSRDPRGNSPLHF	TGTGCCACCAGCAGAGATCCACGGGGCAATTCACCCCTCCACTTT
TRBV20-1	-	TRBD2	TRBJ2-3	CSASSTSGGGYTDTQYF	TGCAGTGCTAGTAGTACTAGCGGGGGAGGTTACACAGATACGCAGTATTTT
TRBV24-1	-	-	TRBJ2-7	CATSESGAYEQYF	TGTGCCACCAGTGAATCCGGGGCCTACGAGCAGTACTTC
TRBV6-1	-	TRBD2	TRBJ2-3	CASRSRLAGVDTQYF	TGTGCCAGCAGGTCGCGGCTAGCGGGAGTAGATACGCAGTATTTT
TRBV29-1	many	TRBD2	TRBJ2-1	CSGNLAGFYNEQFF	TGCAGCGGCAATCTAGCGGGATTTTACAATGAGCAGTTCTTC
TRBV27	-	-	TRBJ1-1	CASSFRRPSEAFF	TGTGCCAGCAGTTTCAGACGGCCTTCTGAAGCTTTCTTT
TRBV6-1	few	-	TRBJ2-1	CASSEGEPHNEQFF	TGTGCCAGCAGTGAAGGAGAACCGCACAATGAGCAGTTCTTC
TRBV2	-	TRBD1	TRBJ1-5	CATSTGGGNQPQHF	TGTGCCACATCAACAGGGGGGGGGAATCAGCCCCAGCATTTT
TRBV28	-	-	TRBJ1-5	CASSPNRVAQPQHF	TGTGCCAGCAGTCCCAACAGGGTAGCTCAGCCCCAGCATTTT
TRBV19	-	-	TRBJ2-1	CASSKGGAGNEQFF	TGTGCCAGTAGTAAGGGGGGAGCGGGTAATGAGCAGTTCTTC
TRBV29-1	few	-	TRBJ1-2	CSARDGINYGYTF	TGCAGCGCTCGGGACGGAATCAACTATGGCTACACCTTC
TRBV11-2	-	-	TRBJ1-1	CASSPRGFGNTEAFF	TGTGCCAGCAGCCCCCGGGGTTTCGGGAACACTGAAGCTTTCTTT
TRBV7-3	-	TRBD1	TRBJ2-2	CASSLTGGSSGELFF	TGTGCCAGCAGCTTGACAGGGGGCTCGTCCGGGGAGCTGTTTTTT
TRBV12-3/TRBV12-4	many	TRBD1	TRBJ1-1	CASGSGGSMNTEAFF	TGTGCCAGCGGTTCAGGGGGTTCGATGAACACTGAAGCTTTCTTT
TRBV5-1	-	TRBD2	TRBJ2-7	CASSDGSLAVYEQYF	TGCGCCAGCAGCGACGGCAGTCTAGCGGTTTACGAGCAGTACTTC
TRBV3-1	-	TRBD1	TRBJ2-1	CASSSTTGSEQFF	TGTGCCAGCAGCTCCACGACAGGGTCGGAGCAGTTCTTC
TRBV9	few	TRBD2	TRBJ2-1	CASSRTGTSGYNEQFF	TGTGCCAGCAGTCGCACCGGGACTAGCGGATACAATGAGCAGTTCTTC
TRBV6-1	-	TRBD1	TRBJ2-1	CASRKTGGAYNEQFF	TGTGCCAGCAGAAAGACAGGGGGCGCCTACAATGAGCAGTTCTTC
TRBV11-2	-	TRBD2	TRBJ2-1	CASSQGTSGRVYNEQFF	TGTGCCAGCAGCCAGGGGACTAGCGGGAGGGTCTACAATGAGCAGTTCTTC